What follows describes a single T cell receptor beta chain. Its antigen remains unidentified. The sample belongs to a study of CD4+ T cells in melanoma. Study-wide results and limits: In melanoma, neoantigen-specific CD4+ T cells reportedly differed in differentiation state. CD8+ T cell, macrophage and B cell function reportedly correlated with neoantigen-specific CD4+ T cells.

The repertoire was sequenced with immunoSEQ multiplex PCR; TCRdb's copy has only in-frame clones and lacks some. The sample holds 45,000 or so clones, approximately 89% seen once. The germline CDR1 and CDR2 sequences are SNHLY and FYNNEI. The CDR3 is made up of 12 amino acids. Trimming left V 4 bases short and J 15 bases short, with 16 bases between. The receptor was derived from a human donor with melanoma. The gene calls are TRBV2 and TRBJ1-3; D possibly corresponds to TRBD1 (5 bases). The sample taken for sequencing was peripheral blood. The CDR3 sequence is CASSGSQGLRYF. The CDR3 DNA reads as TGTGCCAGCAGTGGTTCCCAGGGATTAAGATATTTT. The whole variable domain, filled in from reference TRBV2 and TRBJ1-3, reads EPEVTQTPSHQVTQMGQEVILRCVPISNHLYFYWYRQILGQKVEFLVSFYNNEISEKSEIFDDQFSVERPDGSNFTLKIRSTKLEDSAMYFCASSGSQGLRYFGEGSWLTVV.